This T cell receptor (beta chain) derives from a study of blood T cell repertoires in COVID-19. Study in general: T cells, B-cell-depleted T cells, or PBMCs provided the cDNA or gDNA that served as material.

J lost 3 bases, V lost 4 bases, and 4 bases had no gene match. This CDR3 contains 14 residues. CDR1 is SGHAT, CDR2 FQDESV, per germline (reference sequence). This clone was observed a handful of times. This CDR3 is also generated by other DNA sequences in the sample. In the study's own analysis: For nucleated cells, counts were estimated from reference gene primer amplification. The protocol was immunoSEQ multiplex PCR, while the TCRdb copy is restricted to in-frame clones and leaves out a portion. Clonal size and the V and J genes are those of that table, whereas D and trimming came from the DNA. The repertoire has about 150,000 clones, roughly 84% of them found once; the top ten carry approximately 45%.

This chain uses TRBV11-1 with TRBJ2-5, with 8 bases lining up with TRBD1. Material for sequencing was peripheral blood. This sequence originates from a human donor in a cohort sampled during active COVID-19. The CDR3 DNA reads TGTGCCAGCAGCTCTGACAGGGGAAAAGAGACCCAGTACTTC. Amino acids: CASSSDRGKETQYF.